This T cell receptor beta chain was sequenced during a study of shared clonotypes between healthy human individuals. This clone was seen a single time. Assay: immunoSEQ multiplex PCR; the TCRdb copy retains only in-frame clones and omits some. The sample has approximately 700,000 clones, 55% to 85% seen once. V lost 5 bases to trimming and J lost 2 bases, with 15 bases between them. There are 15 residues in the CDR3. The germline V gene has CDR1 SEHNR and CDR2 FQNEAQ (reference sequence). This chain uses TRBV7-9 with TRBJ2-5; tentatively, D is TRBD2 (5 bases). The sequence came from a woman aged 25-40 years in good health. Material: memory CD4+ T cells sorted from blood. The sample's subset: CD45RA-negative fraction. The CDR3 coding sequence is TGTGCCAGCAGCGGGATGAAGGGAGATCAAGAGACCCAGTACTTC. Its protein is CASSGMKGDQETQYF.